Below, 5 T cell receptor beta chains from the same sample are listed, as sequenced in a study of blood T cell repertoires in COVID-19. Repertoires were generated with immunoSEQ multiplex PCR, while TCRdb's copy carries only in-frame clones and drops some. Of over 150,000 clones listed, about 85% are singletons. The sequenced material came from peripheral blood. The receptors were gathered from a woman aged 55-70 years with COVID-19, enrolled during active disease.

The chain combines TRBV5-1 with TRBJ2-3; D is perhaps TRBD1 (5 bases). Germline V gene lookup returns CDR1 SGHRS and CDR2 YFSETQ. The CDR3 loop spans 18 amino acids. V was cut by 4 bases and J by 0 bases, with 21 bases left in between. CDR3 nucleotides: TGCGCCAGCAGCCCTCGACAGAATCAAAGGCTAAGCACAGATACGCAGTATTTT. Its protein product is CASSPRQNQRLSTDTQYF.

This chain links TRBV19 with TRBJ1-1; a weak D match, TRBD1 (5 bases). The CDR3 spans 17 residues. With 7 bases removed from V and 1 base from J, the gap between germline ends came to 22 bases. The germline CDR1 and CDR2 sequences are LNHDA and SQIVND (reference sequence). The CDR3 DNA reads TGTGCCAGTAACTCCCCCGGGGGACGCGAAGGGAACACTGAAGCTTTCTTT. This encodes CASNSPGGREGNTEAFF.

V is TRBV5-6 and J is TRBJ2-7, with a possible D match to TRBD2 (5 bases). CDR1 SGHDT and CDR2 YYEEEE come from the germline V gene. Trimming pared 2 bases from V and 3 bases from J, leaving 18 bases between. The CDR3 totals 16 residues. Written as DNA, the CDR3 is TGTGCCAGCAGCTTAGGTCTAGAGCGGTCCCACTACGAGCAGTACGTC. It translates to CASSLGLERSHYEQYV.

V gene TRBV3-1 (or the pseudogene TRBV3-2) combines with J gene TRBJ2-7; the D gene is possibly TRBD2 (7 bases). The V gene lost 3 bases and the J gene lost 3 bases, with 9 bases spanning the gap. The CDR3 contains 13 residues. The germline V gene encodes CDR1 LGHDT and CDR2 YNNKEL (reference sequence). CDR3 DNA sequence: TGTGCCAGCAGCCAGAGGGGGGGCTACGAGCAGTACGTC. The encoded protein is CASSQRGGYEQYV.

The rearrangement joins TRBV9 to TRBJ1-4, with a tentative D call TRBD1 (6 bases). Germline assignment: CDR1 SGDLS and CDR2 YYNGEE. V was cut by 1 base and J by 6 bases, with 16 bases left in between. CDR3 length: 16 residues. This chain's CDR3 is CASSVSVHSGDEKLFF. The CDR3 nucleotides are TGTGCCAGCAGCGTATCTGTACATTCAGGGGATGAAAAACTGTTTTTT.